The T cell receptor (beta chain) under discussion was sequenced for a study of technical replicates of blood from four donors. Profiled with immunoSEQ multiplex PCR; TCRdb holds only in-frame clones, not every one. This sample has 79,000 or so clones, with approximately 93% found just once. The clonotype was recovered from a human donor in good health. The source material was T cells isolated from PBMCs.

The CDR3 sequence is CASSSRGANPNYGYTF. CDR3 in DNA: TGTGCCAGCAGTTCCCGGGGGGCCAACCCTAACTATGGCTACACCTTC. The rearrangement joins TRBV13 to TRBJ1-2, with a possible D match to TRBD1 (6 bases). CDR3 length: 16 amino acids. V was cut by 6 bases and J by 0 bases, with 17 bases left in between. The germline gives CDR1 PRHDT, CDR2 FYEKMQ (reference sequence). Full variable domain (remainder filled in from reference TRBV13 and TRBJ1-2): AAGVIQSPRHLIKEKRETATLKCYPIPRHDTVYWYQQGPGQDPQFLISFYEKMQSDKGSIPDRFSAQQFSDYHSELNMSSLELGDSALYFCASSSRGANPNYGYTFGSGTRLTVV.